The 16 T cell receptor beta chains listed next were all sequenced from one sample in a study of shared clonotypes between healthy human individuals. Sequenced by immunoSEQ multiplex PCR; TCRdb stores in-frame clones only, minus some. The table includes around 1.6 million clones, 95% to 99% detected once. The sequenced sample consisted of naive CD4+ T cells sorted from blood. Subset specified: CD45RA+ positively selected. The origin of the receptors is a man aged 25 to 40 in good health.

V usage is TRBV9 and J usage is TRBJ1-2; 9 bases match TRBD1. Trimming at V came to 6 bases and at J to 5 bases, leaving 26 bases not matched to a gene. Germline lookup yields CDR1 SGDLS and CDR2 YYNGEE. This CDR3 has 20 amino acids. The CDR3 DNA is TGTGCCAGCACCGGGGACCGGCCCCACCAACAGGGGGCCGTTACTTATGGCTACACCTTC. Its protein product is CASTGDRPHQQGAVTYGYTF.

V is TRBV5-1 and J is TRBJ2-2, with TRBD1 matching 7 bases. The CDR3 is 15 amino acids. The junction had 5 bases not matched to a gene; V was cut back by 5 bases and J by 1 base. Germline lookup yields CDR1 SGHRS and CDR2 YFSETQ. The CDR3 here is CASSPTGVNTGELFF. CDR3 nucleotide sequence: TGCGCCAGCAGTCCTACAGGGGTGAACACCGGGGAGCTGTTTTTT.

The chain combines TRBV18 with TRBJ2-6; no definite D call. The CDR3 is 18 residues long. Germline V gene lookup returns CDR1 KGHSH and CDR2 LQKENI. Trimming shortened V by 2 bases and J by 0 bases, and 14 bases separated the two germline ends. CDR3 protein: CASSPSHNRVSGANVLTF. The CDR3 bases are TGTGCCAGCTCACCATCGCACAATAGGGTCTCTGGGGCCAACGTCCTGACTTTC.

This clone was counted once. The V and J genes are TRBV5-1 and TRBJ1-3; 8 bases fit TRBD1. This CDR3 has 14 residues. V lost 6 bases, J lost 4 bases, and 6 bases stayed unmatched. Germline-derived CDR1 and CDR2 are SGHRS and YFSETQ. The CDR3: CASTSTGVGNTIYF. The CDR3 DNA sequence: TGCGCCAGCACATCGACAGGGGTGGGAAACACCATATATTTT.

The chain recombines TRBV28 with TRBJ1-2; the D is unclear. Trimming shortened V by 8 bases and J by 5 bases, and 15 bases separated the two germline ends. This CDR3 has 13 amino acids. Per germline, CDR1 MDHEN and CDR2 SYDVKM. The CDR3 DNA reads as TGTGCCAGCGGTCGTCTTGGGCCGTATGGCTACACCTTC. Its protein product is CASGRLGPYGYTF.

Written as DNA, the CDR3 is TGCGCCAGCAGCGGTGACAGGGACGAAGTTCAGTACTTC. It translates to CASSGDRDEVQYF. The chain has TRBV4-1 and TRBJ2-4; 7 bases line up with TRBD1. Unmatched junction bases numbered 9, after V lost 5 bases and J lost 11 bases. CDR1 is MGHRA and CDR2 is YSYEKL in the germline V gene. There are 13 residues in the CDR3.

V is TRBV7-2 and J is TRBJ2-1; tentatively, D is TRBD1 (8 bases). Trimming removed 5 bases at V and 7 bases at J, with 15 bases between. The V gene's germline CDR1 is SGHTA and CDR2 FQGNSA. CDR3 length: 14 amino acids. The CDR3 sequence: CASSVYRGGNEQFF. The CDR3 region has the DNA TGTGCCAGCAGCGTCTACAGGGGGGGGAATGAGCAGTTCTTC. The entire variable domain, with the rest obtained from reference TRBV7-2 and TRBJ2-1, is as follows: GAGVSQSPSNKVTEKGKDVELRCDPISGHTALYWYRQSLGQGLEFLIYFQGNSAPDKSGLPSDRFSAERTGGSVSTLTIQRTQQEDSAVYLCASSVYRGGNEQFFGPGTRLTVL.

This clone was recorded once. This rearrangement joins TRBV27 to TRBJ1-1; D unclear. The germline CDR1 and CDR2 sequences are MNHEY and SMNVEV (reference sequence). With 1 base removed from V and 2 bases from J, the gap between germline ends came to 8 bases. This CDR3 comprises 14 residues. The CDR3 sequence: CASSLWGRNTEAFF. The CDR3 nucleotides are TGTGCCAGCAGTTTATGGGGTCGCAACACTGAAGCTTTCTTT.

The chain couples TRBV5-4 to TRBJ2-1; 7 bases fit TRBD2. Germline trimming cut 4 bases from V and 0 bases from J; bases unmatched to any gene: 4. The germline V gene has CDR1 SGHNT and CDR2 YYREEE (reference sequence). This CDR3 is 15 amino acids long. This chain's CDR3 is CASSLAVSSYNEQFF. The CDR3 DNA reads as TGTGCCAGCAGCCTAGCGGTTAGCTCCTACAATGAGCAGTTCTTC.

The rearrangement uses TRBV28 and TRBJ1-2, with D tentatively TRBD1 (5 bases). Looked up from germline, CDR1 is MDHEN and CDR2 is SYDVKM. This CDR3 is 14 amino acids long. The germline V and J ends were trimmed by 5 bases and 8 bases, with 18 bases remaining between them. The CDR3 bases are TGTGCCAGCAGTGCGACTCCGGGACCAGGGGGCTACACCTTC. Its translation is CASSATPGPGGYTF.

The chain uses TRBV4-1 and TRBJ2-4, with a possible D match to TRBD2 (5 bases). Trimming left V 8 bases short and J 0 bases short, with 20 bases between. CDR1 is MGHRA and CDR2 is YSYEKL in the germline V gene. The CDR3 runs to 17 residues. CDR3 sequence: CASRPVGAAIAKNIQYF. CDR3 bases: TGCGCCAGCCGCCCTGTGGGAGCTGCGATAGCCAAAAACATTCAGTACTTC.

This clone was seen just once. The rearrangement joins TRBV29-1 to TRBJ2-3; D gene unclear. There are 15 residues in the CDR3. The germline V gene has CDR1 SQVTM and CDR2 ANQGSEA. V was pared by 3 bases and J by 0 bases, with 13 bases between. CDR3 in amino acids: CSVEGSMESTDTQYF. CDR3 coding DNA: TGCAGCGTTGAGGGGTCCATGGAGAGCACAGATACGCAGTATTTT.

The chain couples TRBV27 to TRBJ2-2; 7 nucleotides agree with TRBD2. The CDR3 runs 14 residues. Germline V gene data show CDR1 as MNHEY and CDR2 as SMNVEV (reference sequence). V lost 3 bases to trimming and J lost 6 bases; unmatched junction nucleotides: 4. The DNA of the CDR3 is TGTGCCAGCAGTTTCGGGACTACACCCGGGGAGCTGTTTTTT. Translation gives CASSFGTTPGELFF.

As to this clone: Other DNA sequences in this sample translate to the same CDR3. The rearrangement links TRBV18 to TRBJ2-5, with D tentatively TRBD2 (5 bases). CDR1 and CDR2 from the germline V gene are KGHSH and LQKENI. This CDR3 is built from 14 residues. Trimming removed 1 base from V and 3 bases from J, with 9 bases in between. DNA of the CDR3: TGTGCCAGCTCACCACTGCCGGGGAAAGAGACCCAGTACTTC. Protein: CASSPLPGKETQYF.

This rearrangement joins TRBV27 to TRBJ2-5; TRBD1 aligns across 8 bases. J lost 3 bases, V lost 9 bases, and 9 bases had no gene match. The CDR3 runs to 14 residues. Germline CDR1 is MNHEY and CDR2 is SMNVEV (reference sequence). The CDR3 here is CARETGVYEETQYF. The DNA of the CDR3 is TGTGCCAGGGAGACAGGGGTATATGAAGAGACCCAGTACTTC.

The chain joins TRBV15 to TRBJ2-2; the D is unclear. V was clipped by 0 bases and J by 5 bases, with 7 bases between them. The CDR3 extends over 14 amino acids. Per the germline V gene, CDR1 is LNHNV and CDR2 is YYDKDF (reference sequence). In nucleotides, the CDR3 is TGTGCCACCAGCAGAGACCCCGGGACCGGGGAGCTGTTTTTT. Protein: CATSRDPGTGELFF. Supplemented by reference TRBV15 and TRBJ2-2, the full variable domain reads DAMVIQNPRYQVTQFGKPVTLSCSQTLNHNVMYWYQQKSSQAPKLLFHYYDKDFNNEADTPDNFQSRRPNTSFCFLDIRSPGLGDTAMYLCATSRDPGTGELFFGEGSRLTVL.